The 11 T cell receptor beta chains in this list originate from one sample, sequenced in a study of CD8+ T cells in alopecia areata. Following RNA extraction, reverse transcription yielded cDNA that acted as the sequencing template. Clones were sequenced by immunoSEQ multiplex PCR, and TCRdb holds only the in-frame ones, with some missing. This sample has about 100,000 clones, with almost 60% found just once. Treatment reported: oral pan-JAK inhibitor, 5-10 mg twice daily. Sequencing was performed on CD8+ T cells sorted from blood, taken at approximately week 61, from a patient treated with tofacitinib. The receptor set was obtained from a human donor with alopecia areata.

V usage is TRBV4-2 and J usage is TRBJ2-1, with TRBD2 as a possible D gene (5 bases). The V end lost 0 bases, the J end lost 0 bases, and 15 bases lay between the germline ends. Per germline, CDR1 LGHNA and CDR2 YNFKEQ. The CDR3 totals 18 residues. CDR3 nucleotide sequence: TGTGCCAGCAGCCAAGATCTTACGGGGATCGGCTCCTACAATGAGCAGTTCTTC. Translated: CASSQDLTGIGSYNEQFF.

The chain joins TRBV2 to TRBJ1-5; D not certain. CDR3 length: 12 residues. Germline-derived CDR1 and CDR2 are SNHLY and FYNNEI. Trimming removed 1 base from V and 7 bases from J, with 5 bases in between. Here the CDR3 DNA reads TGTGCCAGCAGTGAAGTACCGCAGCCCCAGCATTTT. Residues: CASSEVPQPQHF.

This clone was counted only a few times. The rearrangement joins TRBV4-1 to TRBJ2-2; possible D gene TRBD1, 8 bases. This CDR3 region has 16 residues. V lost 0 bases and J 5 bases, leaving 13 bases between the germline ends. The germline CDR1 and CDR2 sequences are MGHRA and YSYEKL. As DNA, the CDR3 is TGCGCCAGCAGCCAAGATCAACAGGGGGGGACCGGGGAGCTGTTTTTT. This encodes CASSQDQQGGTGELFF.

V usage is TRBV4-1 and J usage is TRBJ1-1; unclear D gene. The V end lost 5 bases, the J end lost 0 bases, and 13 bases lay between the germline ends. The CDR3 sequence is 15 residues long. CDR1 is MGHRA, CDR2 YSYEKL, per germline. CDR3 amino acids: CASSLFGFMNTEAFF. CDR3 nucleotides: TGCGCCAGCAGCTTGTTTGGGTTCATGAACACTGAAGCTTTCTTT.

There are a few counts of this clone. The rearrangement links TRBV7-9 to TRBJ2-7; tentatively, D is TRBD1 (5 bases). This CDR3 is built from 13 residues. The V and J ends lost 1 base and 5 bases respectively, with 9 bases between them. Germline loops: CDR1 SEHNR, CDR2 FQNEAQ (reference sequence). DNA of the CDR3: TGTGCCAGCAGCTTAGGAGCAGGGAACGAGCAGTACTTC. This gives the protein CASSLGAGNEQYF.

The chain is built from TRBV5-4 and TRBJ2-1; TRBD2 matches 9 bases. The V gene's germline CDR1 is SGHNT and CDR2 YYREEE (reference sequence). With 0 bases clipped from V and 6 bases from J, the junction kept 4 bases outside the gene matches. The CDR3 runs 15 residues. The CDR3 DNA sequence: TGTGCCAGCAGCTTGGATGGTAGCGGGGGCAATGAGCAGTTCTTC. Translated, it gives CASSLDGSGGNEQFF. Drawing the rest from reference TRBV5-4 and TRBJ2-1, the complete variable domain is ETGVTQSPTHLIKTRGQQVTLRCSSQSGHNTVSWYQQALGQGPQFIFQYYREEENGRGNFPPRFSGLQFPNYSSELNVNALELDDSALYLCASSLDGSGGNEQFFGPGTRLTVL.

Only one count was recorded for this clone. The chain couples TRBV2 to TRBJ2-3, with a weak D call TRBD2 (6 bases). The CDR3 runs to 15 residues. V lost 9 bases and J lost 2, with 18 bases in between. Germline V CDR1 and CDR2: SNHLY, FYNNEI. The CDR3 DNA reads TGTGCCAGGGAACCTGACACGGGAGACACAGATACGCAGTATTTT. As protein: CAREPDTGDTDTQYF. The full variable domain, rest sourced from reference TRBV2 and TRBJ2-3, is EPEVTQTPSHQVTQMGQEVILRCVPISNHLYFYWYRQILGQKVEFLVSFYNNEISEKSEIFDDQFSVERPDGSNFTLKIRSTKLEDSAMYFCAREPDTGDTDTQYFGPGTRLTVL.

This chain joins TRBV7-9 and TRBJ2-7; no clear D. This CDR3 spans 15 amino acids. From germline, CDR1 is SEHNR and CDR2 FQNEAQ (reference sequence). V gave up 4 bases and J gave up 0 bases, with 13 bases separating them. DNA of the CDR3: TGTGCCAGCAGCTCACGTGAATGGGGCTCCTACGAGCAGTACTTC. Its protein product is CASSSREWGSYEQYF.

The chain employs TRBV4-1 and TRBJ2-1; D ambiguous. Trimming took off 1 base at V and 0 bases at J, with 1 base between the two ends. Germline CDR1 reads MGHRA; CDR2 reads YSYEKL. This CDR3 region has 13 residues. The DNA for the CDR3 is TGCGCCAGCAGCCAAGGCTCCTACAATGAGCAGTTCTTC. Translating gives CASSQGSYNEQFF.

The chain has TRBV2 and TRBJ2-2; the match to TRBD1 covers 9 bases. The CDR3 has 15 residues. CDR1 and CDR2 from the germline V gene are SNHLY and FYNNEI. The V gene end was trimmed by 3 bases and the J gene end by 6 bases; junction bases not matched to a gene: 5. The CDR3 here is CASSDRDRDPGELFF. The CDR3 DNA is TGTGCCAGCAGTGACCGGGACAGGGATCCCGGGGAGCTGTTTTTT.

The V gene is TRBV27, the J gene TRBJ1-5; possibly TRBD1 for D (5 bases). This CDR3 has 13 amino acids. CDR1 is MNHEY, CDR2 SMNVEV, per germline (reference sequence). The V and J ends lost 10 bases and 1 base respectively, with 11 bases between them. CDR3 nucleotide sequence: TGTGCCACCTCTAGACAGAGCAATCAGCCCCAGCATTTT. Its translation is CATSRQSNQPQHF.